What follows are 27 T cell receptor beta chains derived from one specimen sequenced in a study of T-cell memory formation after mild COVID-19. MiXCR, run by TCRdb on the 5' RACE reads, gives a single entry per CDR3 protein. The sample includes approximately 260,000 distinct CDR3 sequences, about 16% of them seen just once. Material: PBMCs or a T cell subset sorted from them (not recorded which). These receptors came from a man younger than 30 who had mild COVID-19 (a few samples of this study predate the infection). Cell type and time point are not known.

This clonotype appeared a few times. The CDR3 sequence is CASILGGGVDTEAFF. In nucleotides, the CDR3 is TGCGCCAGCATCCTCGGAGGGGGCGTGGACACTGAAGCTTTCTTT. This chain joins TRBV5-1 and TRBJ1-1, with 7 bases that match TRBD1. Germline V gives CDR1 SGHRS, CDR2 YFSETQ. The CDR3 runs 15 residues. J lost 3 bases, V lost 6 bases, and 11 bases had no gene match.

This clonotype was counted between two and nine times. The chain is built from TRBV6-5 and TRBJ1-1, with 8 bases matching TRBD1. CDR1 and CDR2 from the germline V gene are MNHEY and SVGAGI. V lost 0 bases and J lost 7; bases outside the gene matches: 1. The CDR3 is 13 amino acids. The CDR3 region has the DNA TGTGCCAGCAGTTACTCGGGGACAGGTGAAGCTTTCTTT. The encoded protein is CASSYSGTGEAFF.

The table lists this clonotype with many counts. The chain joins TRBV12-3 or TRBV12-4 to TRBJ2-1; no reliable D call. V lost 3 bases and J 10 bases, leaving 4 bases between the germline ends. The CDR3 contains 10 residues. CDR3 DNA: TGTGCCAGCAGTTTCAGGGAGCAGTTCTTC. Protein sequence: CASSFREQFF.

This chain uses TRBV6-6 with TRBJ2-1, with D possibly matching TRBD2 (6 bases). Trimming took 6 bases from V and 7 from J, leaving 19 bases between them. This CDR3 has 15 amino acids. CDR1 and CDR2 (germline): MNHNY, SVGAGI (reference sequence). CDR3 protein: CASRPSGDGGNEQFF. The CDR3 region has the DNA TGTGCCAGCAGGCCATCGGGAGATGGGGGGAATGAGCAGTTCTTC.

This clonotype has ten or more counts. The chain carries TRBV20-1 and TRBJ1-2; D ambiguous. The CDR3 is 13 amino acids. The V end lost 0 bases, the J end lost 6 bases, and 11 bases lay between the germline ends. In germline, CDR1 is DFQATT, CDR2 SNEGSKA (reference sequence). CDR3 residues: CSARDNVGNGYTF. CDR3 bases: TGCAGTGCTAGAGATAACGTGGGGAATGGCTACACCTTC.

The chain has TRBV4-3 and TRBJ2-5; D gene ambiguous. Germline CDR1 LGHNA, CDR2 YSLEER. The V and J ends lost 1 base and 2 bases respectively, with 8 bases between them. This CDR3 comprises 14 residues. DNA for the CDR3: TGCGCCAGCAGCCAAGTGGCGGCGCAAGAGACCCAGTACTTC. Its translation: CASSQVAAQETQYF.

This clonotype was counted between two and nine times. The chain employs TRBV7-2 and TRBJ2-5; no clear D gene. Germline V CDR1 and CDR2: SGHTA, FQGNSA. CDR3 length equals 14 residues. V was shortened by 1 base and J by 2 bases, with 8 bases between the two germline ends. The CDR3 DNA follows: TGTGCCAGCAGCTTAGGGTCCCGGCAAGAGACCCAGTACTTC. Translated, it gives CASSLGSRQETQYF.

This clonotype was observed a handful of times. The chain has TRBV20-1 and TRBJ2-7; possibly TRBD2 for D (6 bases). CDR3 size: 13 residues. In germline, CDR1 is DFQATT, CDR2 SNEGSKA (reference sequence). The V end lost 6 bases, the J end lost 3 bases, and 15 bases lay between the germline ends. The CDR3 loop reads CSAGGTPFYEQYV. In nucleotides, the CDR3 is TGCAGTGCCGGAGGGACTCCTTTCTACGAGCAGTACGTC.

This clonotype was seen only a few times. The chain employs TRBV29-1 and TRBJ1-4, with TRBD1 identical over 10 bases. There are 13 residues in the CDR3. With V trimmed by 6 bases and J by 8 bases, 6 bases remained unmatched. Germline V gives CDR1 SQVTM, CDR2 ANQGSEA. CDR3 in amino acids: CSVATGGNEKLFF. As DNA, the CDR3 is TGCAGCGTCGCGACAGGGGGCAACGAAAAACTGTTTTTT.

This clonotype has more than one count but fewer than ten. CDR3 bases: TGCGCCAGCAGCCCTGGAGGGGGCGAGAACACTGAAGCTTTCTTT. As protein: CASSPGGGENTEAFF. V and J are TRBV5-1 and TRBJ1-1; 7 bases agree with TRBD1. CDR3 length: 15 amino acids. Trimming cost V 4 bases and J 1 base; bases outside gene matches: 7. Per germline, CDR1 SGHRS and CDR2 YFSETQ.

The chain has TRBV20-1 and TRBJ1-1, with 11 bases matching TRBD1. V gave up 1 base and J gave up 6 bases; unmatched junction bases: 13. CDR3 size: 17 residues. Per the germline V gene, CDR1 is DFQATT and CDR2 is SNEGSKA (reference sequence). The CDR3 sequence: CSARGPQGQGVKAEAFF. In DNA form, the CDR3 reads TGCAGTGCTAGAGGGCCCCAGGGACAGGGGGTTAAAGCTGAAGCTTTCTTT.

This clonotype was observed many times. The rearrangement joins TRBV5-6 to TRBJ2-6, with D unclear. CDR3 size: 15 residues. V was shortened by 5 bases and J by 0 bases, with 9 bases between the two germline ends. Germline CDR1 and CDR2: SGHDT and YYEEEE. CDR3 loop: CASRIGLSGANVLTF. CDR3 nucleotides: TGTGCCAGCAGAATTGGGCTCTCTGGGGCCAACGTCCTGACTTTC.

This clonotype was counted a few times. The chain employs TRBV2 and TRBJ2-5; D gene uncertain. Trimming left V 5 bases short and J 5 bases short, with 15 bases between. This CDR3 is 14 amino acids long. Germline CDR1 and CDR2: SNHLY and FYNNEI. The CDR3, as DNA: TGTGCCAGCAGTCAATTGACCAGCCGGGAGACCCAGTACTTC. Its translation: CASSQLTSRETQYF.

This clonotype was observed a few times. The CDR3 sequence is CASSGLAGAYNEQFF. The CDR3 region has the DNA TGTGCCAGCAGTGGACTAGCGGGGGCCTACAATGAGCAGTTCTTC. The chain combines TRBV6-5 with TRBJ2-1; 13 nucleotides line up with TRBD2. The CDR3 has 15 residues. CDR1 and CDR2 (germline): MNHEY, SVGAGI. The junction had 0 bases not matched to a gene; V was cut back by 5 bases and J by 2 bases.

This clonotype was observed a handful of times. The chain combines TRBV4-3 with TRBJ2-5, with D possibly TRBD2 on 5 matching bases. The CDR3 is made up of 14 amino acids. V was cut by 1 base and J by 5 bases, with 11 bases left in between. In germline, CDR1 is LGHNA, CDR2 YSLEER. DNA for the CDR3: TGCGCCAGCAGCCAAGTTGGAGGCTCGGAGACCCAGTACTTC. Translation gives CASSQVGGSETQYF.

CDR3 DNA sequence: TGTGCCAGCAGCCAGGACAGGGGGTTTAATGAAAAACTGTTTTTT. Translation gives CASSQDRGFNEKLFF. The V and J genes are TRBV4-2 and TRBJ1-4; 10 nucleotides line up with TRBD1. This CDR3 has 15 amino acids. J gave up 4 bases and V 3 bases, and 2 bases lay outside the gene matches. Germline V gene data show CDR1 as LGHNA and CDR2 as YNFKEQ.

This clonotype has a handful of counts. This sequence joins TRBV6-1 and TRBJ1-1; D gene ambiguous. Germline V lookup: CDR1 MNHNS, CDR2 SASEGT. The CDR3 is 14 residues long. V dropped 6 bases and J dropped 0 bases, with 11 bases sitting between them. The CDR3 sequence is CASRPPWLNTEAFF. For the CDR3, the DNA is TGTGCCAGCAGACCACCCTGGCTGAACACTGAAGCTTTCTTT.

This chain joins TRBV7-6 and TRBJ2-5; tentatively, D is TRBD1 or TRBD2 (5 bases each). This CDR3 comprises 13 residues. V lost 0 bases to trimming and J lost 6 bases, with 8 bases between them. CDR1 is SGHVS and CDR2 is FNYEAQ in the germline V gene. CDR3 bases: TGTGCCAGCAGCTTAGCAGGGACGAAGACCCAGTACTTC. Translating it yields CASSLAGTKTQYF.

This sequence joins TRBV2 and TRBJ2-6; D call uncertain. V gave up 10 bases and J gave up 0 bases, with 10 bases separating them. The CDR3 totals 14 residues. Germline CDR1 SNHLY, CDR2 FYNNEI. CDR3 loop: CATGPSSGANVLTF. The CDR3 bases are TGTGCCACCGGACCGAGCTCTGGGGCCAACGTCCTGACTTTC.

The V call is TRBV4-2, the J call TRBJ2-1, with unresolved D. Germline CDR1 reads LGHNA; CDR2 reads YNFKEQ. Trimming shortened V by 0 bases and J by 10 bases, and 7 bases separated the two germline ends. This CDR3 has 12 residues. This CDR3 is CASSQDRQEQFF. As DNA, the CDR3 is TGTGCCAGCAGCCAAGATCGGCAAGAGCAGTTCTTC.

V and J are TRBV19 and TRBJ2-5; the D gene is possibly TRBD2 (5 bases). CDR1 LNHDA and CDR2 SQIVND come from the germline V gene (reference sequence). This CDR3 comprises 11 residues. The germline V and J ends were trimmed by 3 bases and 6 bases, with 5 bases remaining between them. DNA for the CDR3: TGTGCCAGTAGTATCGGGAAGACCCAGTACTTC. Protein product: CASSIGKTQYF.

This chain links TRBV20-1 with TRBJ2-2; 7 nucleotides line up with TRBD2. The V gene's germline CDR1 is DFQATT and CDR2 SNEGSKA (reference sequence). This CDR3 region has 16 residues. V lost 2 bases, J lost 2 bases, and 8 bases stayed unmatched. CDR3 sequence: CSARPLAAENTGELFF. As DNA, the CDR3 is TGCAGTGCTAGACCCCTAGCGGCCGAAAACACCGGGGAGCTGTTTTTT.

This clonotype was counted only a few times. The V gene is TRBV2, the J gene TRBJ2-1; 10 positions match TRBD2. CDR1 is SNHLY, CDR2 FYNNEI, per germline. The CDR3 covers 17 residues. The V gene end was trimmed by 5 bases and the J gene end by 1 base; junction bases not matched to a gene: 8. The CDR3 is CASSRSGGAHSYNEQFF. The CDR3 bases are TGTGCCAGCAGTCGCAGCGGGGGGGCCCATTCCTACAATGAGCAGTTCTTC.

This clonotype was found many times. The J gene is TRBJ1-6, the V gene TRBV20-1, with a tentative D call TRBD1 (5 bases). CDR1 is DFQATT, CDR2 SNEGSKA, per germline (reference sequence). V was pared by 7 bases and J by 14 bases, with 15 bases between. The CDR3 has 11 residues. In DNA, the CDR3 is TGCAGTGTTCACGGGGGAAGCTCCCTCCACTTT. Its translation: CSVHGGSSLHF.

V gene TRBV3-1 combines with J gene TRBJ1-2; no clear D. The germline gives CDR1 LGHDT, CDR2 YNNKEL (reference sequence). Trimming shortened V by 0 bases and J by 6 bases, and 14 bases separated the two germline ends. This CDR3 has 15 residues. CDR3 region: CASSQEGKGRDGYTF. As DNA, the CDR3 is TGTGCCAGCAGCCAAGAGGGGAAGGGAAGGGATGGCTACACCTTC.

The table lists this clonotype with a few counts. This sequence joins TRBV12-3 or TRBV12-4 and TRBJ2-2; 8 bases fit TRBD1. The CDR3 has 15 amino acids. J lost 3 bases, V lost 5 bases, and 5 bases had no gene match. CDR3 in DNA: TGTGCCAGCAGTCTACAGGGGGATTACACCGGGGAGCTGTTTTTT. This translates into CASSLQGDYTGELFF.

In its sample, this clonotype was seen a few times. This chain joins TRBV6-1 and TRBJ2-7, with D possibly called TRBD1 or TRBD2 (5 bases each). V was shortened by 6 bases and J by 5 bases, with 14 bases between the two germline ends. The germline gives CDR1 MNHNS, CDR2 SASEGT. The CDR3 has 13 residues. In nucleotides, the CDR3 is TGTGCCAGCAGGGGGGACGGGGTGAACGAGCAGTACGTC. Protein: CASRGDGVNEQYV.